The 30 T cell receptor beta chains reported below all come from one sample, sequenced in a study of cytomegalovirus exposure and HLA in healthy donors. In the PCR, 60 Vbeta and 13 Jbeta primers were used. The repertoire was sequenced with immunoSEQ multiplex PCR; TCRdb's copy has only in-frame clones and lacks some. The table includes around 180,000 clones, 80% detected once. Sequenced input: PBMCs. The receptor set was obtained from a man younger than 40 in good health and CMV-seropositive.

The rearrangement joins TRBV7-9 to TRBJ1-5, with D tentatively TRBD1 (6 bases). This CDR3 has 17 residues. The V end was cut by 4 bases, the J end by 7 bases, with 23 bases between. Germline CDR1 is SEHNR and CDR2 is FQNEAQ (reference sequence). The CDR3 is CASSSATGTQAGQPQHF. CDR3 in DNA: TGTGCCAGCAGCTCAGCGACCGGGACACAGGCCGGACAGCCCCAGCATTTT.

This clone was observed a few times. The chain combines TRBV7-9 with TRBJ2-7; D is perhaps TRBD2 (7 bases). V gave up 5 bases and J gave up 2 bases, with 22 bases separating them. Germline V gene lookup returns CDR1 SEHNR and CDR2 FQNEAQ (reference sequence). The CDR3 sequence is 17 residues long. Here the CDR3 reads CASSPSRRGGRTYEQYF. Written as DNA, the CDR3 is TGTGCCAGCAGCCCGTCTCGTAGGGGGGGGCGAACCTACGAGCAGTACTTC.

This chain joins TRBV7-2 and TRBJ2-3; 10 bases are shared with TRBD2. The CDR3 contains 16 residues. In germline, CDR1 is SGHTA, CDR2 FQGNSA. Trimming took 1 base from V and 5 from J; bases not matched to a gene: 6. CDR3 bases: TGTGCCAGCAGCTTAGACAGCGGGGGGGCCTTAGATACGCAGTATTTT. Translated: CASSLDSGGALDTQYF.

The chain combines TRBV4-1 with TRBJ2-2, with 11 positions matching TRBD2. The germline gives CDR1 MGHRA, CDR2 YSYEKL. The CDR3 has 15 amino acids. J gave up 5 bases and V 5 bases, and 4 bases lay outside the gene matches. CDR3 protein: CASSTSGGGTGELFF. In DNA form, the CDR3 reads TGCGCCAGCAGCACTAGCGGGGGAGGGACCGGGGAGCTGTTTTTT.

V gene TRBV5-4 combines with J gene TRBJ2-7, with 10 positions matching TRBD2. This CDR3 region has 14 residues. Germline V gene lookup returns CDR1 SGHNT and CDR2 YYREEE (reference sequence). The ends lost 2 bases at V and 2 bases at J; junction bases unmatched: 1. CDR3 amino acids: CASSFSGRPYEQYF. CDR3 coding DNA: TGTGCCAGCAGCTTTAGCGGGAGGCCCTACGAGCAGTACTTC.

The sample holds one count of this clone. J is TRBJ2-4 and V is TRBV7-9; D is possibly TRBD1 (5 bases). Trimming removed 0 bases at V and 0 bases at J, with 15 bases between. Per germline, CDR1 SEHNR and CDR2 FQNEAQ (reference sequence). The CDR3 runs 18 residues. CDR3 region: CASSLAPLGQGAKNIQYF. The CDR3 nucleotides read TGTGCCAGCAGCTTAGCGCCGCTAGGGCAGGGAGCCAAAAACATTCAGTACTTC.

The rearrangement uses TRBV7-2 and TRBJ2-1; 10 bases match TRBD2. Trimming at V came to 1 base and at J to 2 bases, leaving 8 bases not matched to a gene. CDR1 is SGHTA, CDR2 FQGNSA, per germline. The CDR3 covers 18 residues. The CDR3, as DNA: TGTGCCAGCAGCTTAGTAGGAGCTAGCGGGGGCGCCTACAATGAGCAGTTCTTC. Amino acid sequence: CASSLVGASGGAYNEQFF. The whole variable domain, remainder taken from reference TRBV7-2 and TRBJ2-1, is GAGVSQSPSNKVTEKGKDVELRCDPISGHTALYWYRQSLGQGLEFLIYFQGNSAPDKSGLPSDRFSAERTGGSVSTLTIQRTQQEDSAVYLCASSLVGASGGAYNEQFFGPGTRLTVL.

The chain couples TRBV7-2 to TRBJ2-4; 12 positions match TRBD2. The CDR3 sequence is 16 residues long. V dropped 5 bases and J dropped 11; count of bases not matched to a gene: 13. Germline V gene lookup returns CDR1 SGHTA and CDR2 FQGNSA. The CDR3 sequence: CASSQNTPLAGGFQYF. As DNA, the CDR3 is TGTGCCAGCAGCCAGAATACCCCTCTAGCGGGGGGGTTTCAGTACTTC.

The table lists this clone with a count of one. The V and J genes are TRBV4-1 and TRBJ2-1; a possible D gene is TRBD2 (6 bases). Per germline, CDR1 MGHRA and CDR2 YSYEKL. CDR3 length: 14 residues. The ends were cut back, 5 bases at V and 8 bases at J, with 16 bases in the middle. The CDR3 reads CASSFRLGGDEQFF. DNA of the CDR3: TGCGCCAGCAGCTTCCGACTAGGAGGCGATGAGCAGTTCTTC.

The chain's CDR3 is CASSPSALAGGLETQYF. CDR3 nucleotides: TGTGCCAGCAGCCCGTCCGCCCTAGCGGGGGGGCTTGAGACCCAGTACTTC. The V call is TRBV7-9, the J call TRBJ2-5; 12 nucleotides match TRBD2. This CDR3 has 17 residues. V gave up 5 bases and J gave up 5 bases; unmatched junction bases: 12. Looked up from germline, CDR1 is SEHNR and CDR2 is FQNEAQ (reference sequence).

This chain joins TRBV5-4 and TRBJ2-7; a weak D match, TRBD1 (5 bases). V lost 2 bases and J 2 bases, leaving 14 bases between the germline ends. CDR1 and CDR2 (germline): SGHNT, YYREEE (reference sequence). This CDR3 has 15 amino acids. DNA of the CDR3: TGTGCCAGCAGCTTTTCAAGGGGCCAGACCTACGAGCAGTACTTC. Translating gives CASSFSRGQTYEQYF.

The table lists this clone with a count of one. The V call is TRBV11-2, the J call TRBJ2-1, with 12 bases that match TRBD2. The J segment lost 8 bases and the V segment lost 8 bases, leaving 7 bases of the junction unmatched. The CDR3 contains 14 residues. The germline V gene has CDR1 SGHAT and CDR2 FQNNGV. In DNA form, the CDR3 reads TGTGCCAGCCTCCAACTAGCGGGGGGCGATGAGCAGTTCTTC. It encodes CASLQLAGGDEQFF.

V gene TRBV7-8 combines with J gene TRBJ1-2; D gene uncertain. The germline V and J ends were trimmed by 6 bases and 5 bases, with 19 bases remaining between them. The CDR3 is 15 amino acids. CDR1 and CDR2 from the germline V gene are SGHVS and FQNEAQ. In DNA, the CDR3 is TGTGCCAGCAGTTCACCGACCGGTTCCGGGTATGGCTACACCTTC. Amino acids: CASSSPTGSGYGYTF.

The rearrangement uses TRBV2 and TRBJ1-6; D gene unclear. In germline, CDR1 is SNHLY, CDR2 FYNNEI. The CDR3 has 14 amino acids. V was trimmed by 4 bases and J by 7 bases, leaving 11 bases between them. The CDR3 loop is CASSVNSRNSPLHF. In DNA form, the CDR3 reads TGTGCCAGCAGTGTCAACAGCCGGAATTCACCCCTCCACTTT. Full variable domain (outside the CDR3, taken from reference TRBV2 and TRBJ1-6): EPEVTQTPSHQVTQMGQEVILRCVPISNHLYFYWYRQILGQKVEFLVSFYNNEISEKSEIFDDQFSVERPDGSNFTLKIRSTKLEDSAMYFCASSVNSRNSPLHFGNGTRLTVT.

This chain uses TRBV7-9 with TRBJ2-1; 8 bases are a match to TRBD1. With V trimmed by 2 bases and J by 6 bases, 3 bases remained unmatched. Per germline, CDR1 SEHNR and CDR2 FQNEAQ (reference sequence). The CDR3 covers 14 residues. Here the CDR3 reads CASSLTGQGNEQFF. The CDR3 DNA reads TGTGCCAGCAGCTTAACAGGACAGGGCAATGAGCAGTTCTTC.

This clone was observed a handful of times. The J gene is TRBJ1-3, the V gene TRBV5-6; perhaps TRBD1 as D (5 bases). The V and J ends lost 0 bases and 8 bases respectively, with 15 bases between them. Per the germline V gene, CDR1 is SGHDT and CDR2 is YYEEEE. CDR3 length equals 15 residues. CDR3 loop: CASSLEDGGWDTIYF. The CDR3 DNA reads as TGTGCCAGCAGCTTGGAGGACGGGGGTTGGGACACCATATATTTT.

J is TRBJ2-1 and V is TRBV7-9; 16 nucleotides align to TRBD2. CDR3 size: 19 residues. Germline V gene data show CDR1 as SEHNR and CDR2 as FQNEAQ (reference sequence). V lost 6 bases and J lost 9; bases outside the gene matches: 17. For the CDR3, the DNA is TGTGCCAGCAGTAAACATGATGGGGGACTAGCGGGAGGGCCAGGTGAGCAGTTCTTC. Its translation is CASSKHDGGLAGGPGEQFF.

The V and J genes are TRBV19 and TRBJ2-4; weak D call: TRBD2 (6 bases). V lost 5 bases and J lost 0, with 17 bases in between. The V gene's germline CDR1 is LNHDA and CDR2 SQIVND (reference sequence). CDR3 length equals 17 residues. This CDR3 is CASSARETGIAKNIQYF. Here the CDR3 DNA reads TGTGCCAGTAGTGCGCGGGAAACCGGGATAGCCAAAAACATTCAGTACTTC. The full variable domain, with the rest looked up from reference TRBV19 and TRBJ2-4, is DGGITQSPKYLFRKEGQNVTLSCEQNLNHDAMYWYRQDPGQGLRLIYYSQIVNDFQKGDIAEGYSVSREKKESFPLTVTSAQKNPTAFYLCASSARETGIAKNIQYFGAGTRLSVL.

The chain couples TRBV19 to TRBJ2-3, with D possibly being TRBD1 (6 bases). There are 13 residues in the CDR3. CDR1 is LNHDA, CDR2 SQIVND, per germline (reference sequence). Trimming cost V 4 bases and J 4 bases, with 9 bases left between them. The CDR3 sequence: CASSNRAADTQYF. As DNA, the CDR3 is TGTGCCAGTAGTAACAGGGCTGCAGATACGCAGTATTTT.

V gene TRBV27 combines with J gene TRBJ2-7, with 10 bases aligning to TRBD1. The CDR3 extends over 15 amino acids. V lost 5 bases and J lost 3; bases outside the gene matches: 7. Germline loops: CDR1 MNHEY, CDR2 SMNVEV (reference sequence). The CDR3 region is CASSPDRGRIYEQYF. In nucleotides, the CDR3 is TGTGCCAGCAGTCCCGACAGGGGGCGCATCTACGAGCAGTACTTC.

The V gene is TRBV7-9, the J gene TRBJ2-1, with a weak D call TRBD1 (5 bases). The CDR3 is 16 residues long. The V end lost 3 bases, the J end lost 7 bases, and 19 bases lay between the germline ends. The germline V gene has CDR1 SEHNR and CDR2 FQNEAQ (reference sequence). CDR3 bases: TGTGCCAGCAGCTTCGATTATACAGGAAAATCGAATGAGCAGTTCTTC. Residues: CASSFDYTGKSNEQFF. Using reference TRBV7-9 and TRBJ2-1 for the parts outside the CDR3, the full variable domain is DTGVSQNPRHKITKRGQNVTFRCDPISEHNRLYWYRQTLGQGPEFLTYFQNEAQLEKSRLLSDRFSAERPKGSFSTLEIQRTEQGDSAMYLCASSFDYTGKSNEQFFGPGTRLTVL.

This clone was seen once. V usage is TRBV7-2 and J usage is TRBJ1-5; a weak D match, TRBD1 (5 bases). Germline V gives CDR1 SGHTA, CDR2 FQGNSA. Trimming shortened V by 5 bases and J by 6 bases, and 11 bases separated the two germline ends. The CDR3 runs 13 residues. Here the CDR3 reads CASSPQTAQPQHF. DNA of the CDR3: TGTGCCAGCAGCCCGCAGACAGCTCAGCCCCAGCATTTT.

The chain recombines TRBV11-3 with TRBJ2-5, with TRBD1 identical over 9 bases. The germline gives CDR1 SGHNT, CDR2 YENEEA. V lost 10 bases, J lost 5 bases, and 8 bases stayed unmatched. CDR3 length equals 13 residues. The CDR3, as DNA: TGTGCCACGAAGGGACAGGGCGAGGAGACCCAGTACTTC. Protein: CATKGQGEETQYF. Together with reference TRBV11-3 and TRBJ2-5, the CDR3 gives the full variable domain: EAGVVQSPRYKIIEKKQPVAFWCNPISGHNTLYWYLQNLGQGPELLIRYENEEAVDDSQLPKDRFSAERLKGVDSTLKIQPAELGDSAVYLCATKGQGEETQYFGPGTRLLVL.

J is TRBJ1-2 and V is TRBV5-1, with D possibly TRBD1 on 6 matching bases. Germline CDR1 is SGHRS and CDR2 is YFSETQ. Trimming shortened V by 4 bases and J by 2 bases, and 12 bases separated the two germline ends. The CDR3 has 14 amino acids. The CDR3 DNA follows: TGCGCCAGCAGCCTGGACAGCTTAAACTATGGCTACACCTTC. Its protein product is CASSLDSLNYGYTF.

This clone came up once. CDR3 sequence reads: CASSEVSPSSNTGELFF. CDR3 bases: TGTGCCAGCAGTGAAGTTTCCCCTAGCTCCAACACCGGGGAGCTGTTTTTT. The chain recombines TRBV25-1 with TRBJ2-2; tentative D call: TRBD2 (5 bases). V dropped 2 bases and J dropped 2 bases, with 15 bases sitting between them. CDR1 and CDR2 from the germline V gene are MGHDK and SYGVNS. This CDR3 region has 17 residues.

This chain joins TRBV10-1 and TRBJ2-2, with TRBD2 matching 7 bases. Germline V gene data show CDR1 as WNHNN and CDR2 as SYGVQD (reference sequence). The CDR3 is 16 amino acids. With 7 bases clipped from V and 2 bases from J, the junction kept 10 bases outside the gene matches. The CDR3 protein is CASIRTSPSNTGELFF. CDR3 DNA sequence: TGCGCCAGCATCCGGACTAGTCCTTCTAACACCGGGGAGCTGTTTTTT.

The chain has TRBV27 and TRBJ1-2; 8 bases fit TRBD1. The V gene end was trimmed by 6 bases and the J gene end by 4 bases; junction bases not matched to a gene: 4. This CDR3 comprises 13 residues. The germline V gene has CDR1 MNHEY and CDR2 SMNVEV (reference sequence). Here the CDR3 reads CASSDTGGYGYTF. DNA of the CDR3: TGTGCCAGCAGCGATACAGGGGGCTATGGCTACACCTTC.

This clone has just a few counts. This sequence joins TRBV16 and TRBJ1-1; 9 nucleotides line up with TRBD1. Germline V CDR1 and CDR2: KGHSY, FQNENV. V was pared by 3 bases and J by 0 bases, with 2 bases of the junction left unmatched. This CDR3 is 15 amino acids long. The CDR3 DNA follows: TGTGCCAGCAGCCAGGGGACAGGGATGAACACTGAAGCTTTCTTT. Translation gives CASSQGTGMNTEAFF.

The chain joins TRBV19 to TRBJ1-6; D may be TRBD1 (5 bases). Germline values: CDR1 LNHDA, CDR2 SQIVND (reference sequence). The germline V and J ends were trimmed by 7 bases and 6 bases, with 10 bases remaining between them. There are 13 residues in the CDR3. CDR3 amino acids: CASTKGLNSPLHF. The CDR3 DNA sequence: TGTGCCAGTACTAAGGGGCTTAATTCACCCCTCCACTTT.

J is TRBJ2-5 and V is TRBV19, with D unresolved. The germline gives CDR1 LNHDA, CDR2 SQIVND (reference sequence). This CDR3 has 15 amino acids. Trimming pared 0 bases from V and 2 bases from J, leaving 10 bases between. The CDR3 DNA reads as TGTGCCAGTAGTATAGATCTGAACAGACAAGAGACCCAGTACTTC. Its translation is CASSIDLNRQETQYF.